A single sample gave rise to the 22 T cell receptor beta chains below, sequenced in a study of blood T cells in healthy people across ages (dated by TCRdb to about 2015). The receptor library was made with 5' RACE. The sequencer listed for this sample is Illumina HiSeq 2500. A second PCR of about 6 to 11 cycles was performed with a sample-barcoded 5' primer and a J-beta primer mix. TCRdb passed the public sequencing reads through fastp at Q25 and MiXCR, retaining productive beta sequences. Every CDR3 protein is listed once, alongside the most common genes and DNA of its rows. This sample is represented by some 1.1 million distinct CDR3 sequences; 35% to 45% of them were singletons. Around 13% of the sample lies in the top ten. Sample: blood. The receptors were gathered from a man between 18 and 35 years old in good health.

This clonotype appeared a single time. This chain joins TRBV2 and TRBJ1-5; the D gene is possibly TRBD1 (5 bases). The V end was cut by 6 bases, the J end by 0 bases, with 12 bases between. Germline V CDR1 and CDR2: SNHLY, FYNNEI. The CDR3 extends over 15 amino acids. CDR3 residues: CASSVQGVSNQPQHF. As DNA, the CDR3 is TGTGCCAGCAGCGTCCAGGGTGTTAGCAATCAGCCCCAGCATTTT.

The rearrangement links TRBV4-1 to TRBJ2-1; 8 bases fit TRBD1. Germline V gene lookup returns CDR1 MGHRA and CDR2 YSYEKL. V was clipped by 4 bases and J by 2 bases; unmatched bases: 7. This CDR3 has 16 amino acids. The CDR3 nucleotides are TGCGCCAGCAGCCCAATCGGACAGGGAACCTACAATGAGCAGTTCTTC. Translating it yields CASSPIGQGTYNEQFF.

The J gene is TRBJ2-7, the V gene TRBV6-5, with D unclear. The germline gives CDR1 MNHEY, CDR2 SVGAGI. The CDR3 is 14 amino acids. V gave up 4 bases and J gave up 2 bases, with 12 bases separating them. CDR3 residues: CASSFRIWAYEQYF. The CDR3 DNA follows: TGTGCCAGCAGTTTTCGGATTTGGGCCTACGAGCAGTACTTC.

The rearrangement uses TRBV3-1 and TRBJ2-2; D call uncertain. Germline-derived CDR1 and CDR2 are LGHDT and YNNKEL (reference sequence). The CDR3 is 15 residues long. The V end was cut by 0 bases, the J end by 7 bases, with 12 bases between. The CDR3: CASSQDVASSGELFF. The CDR3 DNA sequence: TGTGCCAGCAGCCAAGATGTAGCAAGTAGCGGGGAGCTGTTTTTT.

V is TRBV6-5 and J is TRBJ1-2, with 9 bases aligning to TRBD1. V lost 8 bases and J lost 8; bases outside the gene matches: 6. This CDR3 comprises 12 residues. Germline-derived CDR1 and CDR2 are MNHEY and SVGAGI. CDR3 protein: CASLQGAGGYTF. CDR3 bases: TGTGCCAGCCTACAGGGGGCAGGGGGCTACACCTTC.

The chain recombines TRBV9 with TRBJ2-1; 7 bases are a match to TRBD1. CDR1 and CDR2 from the germline V gene are SGDLS and YYNGEE. J lost 8 bases, V lost 0 bases, and 2 bases had no gene match. CDR3 length: 13 residues. The CDR3 protein is CASSVVTGHEQFF. DNA of the CDR3: TGTGCCAGCAGCGTAGTGACAGGGCATGAGCAGTTCTTC.

The rearrangement joins TRBV7-2 to TRBJ1-4, with D perhaps TRBD1 (5 bases). CDR1 SGHTA and CDR2 FQGNSA come from the germline V gene. This CDR3 is built from 13 residues. Trimming stripped 3 bases from V and 8 bases from J, with 10 bases between. In DNA form, the CDR3 reads TGTGCCAGCAGCTTCGGGACCGCGGAAAAACTGTTTTTT. Protein sequence: CASSFGTAEKLFF.

This clonotype was picked up a small number of times. The rearrangement links TRBV4-2 to TRBJ1-5; D ambiguous. The germline V gene encodes CDR1 LGHNA and CDR2 YNFKEQ. The V gene lost 1 base and the J gene lost 5 bases, with 9 bases spanning the gap. The CDR3 is 14 residues long. CDR3 bases: TGTGCCAGCAGCCAAGGGAAAGGTGATCAGCCCCAGCATTTT. This gives the protein CASSQGKGDQPQHF.

The chain carries TRBV7-9 and TRBJ2-7; 8 bases align to TRBD1. Germline V CDR1 and CDR2: SEHNR, FQNEAQ (reference sequence). V lost 5 bases to trimming and J lost 1 base; unmatched junction nucleotides: 4. CDR3 size: 14 residues. This CDR3 is CASSNRQGSYEQYF. CDR3 in DNA: TGTGCCAGCAGCAATAGACAGGGGTCCTACGAGCAGTACTTC.

This clonotype was detected ten times or more. This chain connects TRBV27 to TRBJ1-5; D is perhaps TRBD1 (6 bases). The CDR3 contains 14 residues. The V gene's germline CDR1 is MNHEY and CDR2 SMNVEV (reference sequence). Trimming took 5 bases from V and 5 from J, leaving 13 bases between them. The CDR3 is CASSPGEGDQPQHF. In DNA, the CDR3 is TGTGCCAGCAGTCCGGGGGAGGGGGATCAGCCCCAGCATTTT.

Worth noting for this clonotype: Germline and junction disagree at one end, which may indicate a read error. This chain uses TRBV30 with TRBJ1-6; the D is unclear. Germline V gene data show CDR1 as GTSNPN and CDR2 as SVGIG (reference sequence). CDR3 length equals 12 residues. The CDR3 DNA sequence: TGTGCCTGGAACAGCAAAGATTCACCCCTACACTTT. It yields the protein CAWNSKDSPLHF.

The V gene is TRBV3-1, the J gene TRBJ1-5, with D unresolved. This CDR3 is built from 12 residues. The germline CDR1 and CDR2 sequences are LGHDT and YNNKEL (reference sequence). Trimming took off 3 bases at V and 5 bases at J, with 5 bases between the two ends. The CDR3 bases are TGTGCCAGCAGCCAGAATGATCAGCCCCAGCATTTT. Its protein product is CASSQNDQPQHF.

V and J are TRBV5-1 and TRBJ2-1; D might be TRBD1 or TRBD2, each matching 5 bases. Germline V lookup: CDR1 SGHRS, CDR2 YFSETQ. V lost 4 bases and J 8 bases, leaving 16 bases between the germline ends. This CDR3 region has 14 residues. In DNA, the CDR3 is TGCGCCAGCAGCCTACGGGCAGGGAGCGATGAGCAGTTCTTC. Translation: CASSLRAGSDEQFF.

This chain links TRBV5-1 with TRBJ1-3; D ambiguous. This CDR3 contains 17 residues. CDR1 is SGHRS and CDR2 is YFSETQ in the germline V gene. Trimming shortened V by 0 bases and J by 4 bases, and 17 bases separated the two germline ends. The CDR3 loop is CASSLEAYRGEGNTIYF. CDR3 nucleotides: TGCGCCAGCAGCTTGGAAGCCTACCGTGGGGAAGGAAACACCATATATTTT.

The rearrangement joins TRBV21-1 to TRBJ2-4; the D call TRBD1 from the table was never checked on the DNA. TRBV21-1 represents a pseudogene. The CDR3 has 18 residues. The CDR3 loop is CASSKDQGATIAKNIQYF. The CDR3 DNA follows: TGTGCCAGCAGCAAAGACCAGGGGGCGACGATAGCCAAAAACATTCAGTACTTC.

The table lists this clonotype with many counts. The J gene is TRBJ2-3, the V gene TRBV11-2, with 8 bases aligning to TRBD2. CDR1 is SGHAT and CDR2 is FQNNGV in the germline V gene. The V gene end was trimmed by 6 bases and the J gene end by 1 base; junction bases not matched to a gene: 9. This CDR3 is built from 16 residues. CDR3 in amino acids: CASRISGVARTDTQYF. Here the CDR3 DNA reads TGTGCCAGCAGAATTAGCGGGGTGGCCCGCACAGATACGCAGTATTTT.

This clonotype has a handful of counts. The rearrangement links TRBV3-1 to TRBJ1-6, with D hard to call. There are 13 residues in the CDR3. Between the trimmed V and J ends, which lost 5 bases and 8 bases, there was a span of 10 bases. CDR1 is LGHDT and CDR2 is YNNKEL in the germline V gene (reference sequence). The CDR3 DNA reads as TGTGCCAGCAGCTCGGACGGGGATTCACCCCTCCACTTT. Its protein product is CASSSDGDSPLHF.

This chain links TRBV7-3 with TRBJ2-3; D is unresolved. V was clipped by 4 bases and J by 0 bases, with 8 bases between them. Looked up from germline, CDR1 is SGHTA and CDR2 is FQGTGA. The CDR3 contains 14 residues. The CDR3 is CASSYASSTDTQYF. DNA for the CDR3: TGTGCCAGCAGCTACGCATCTAGCACAGATACGCAGTATTTT.

V gene TRBV20-1 combines with J gene TRBJ1-5; TRBD1 might be the D (5 bases). The germline V and J ends were trimmed by 3 bases and 7 bases, with 13 bases remaining between them. This CDR3 has 13 residues. Germline CDR1 and CDR2: DFQATT and SNEGSKA (reference sequence). CDR3 sequence: CSASRAGYQPQHF. The CDR3 DNA is TGCAGTGCTAGCAGGGCAGGGTACCAGCCCCAGCATTTT.

This clonotype was recorded a few times. This chain uses TRBV29-1 with TRBJ1-1; 8 bases agree with TRBD1. The V segment lost 6 bases and the J segment 4 bases; nucleotides outside the gene matches: 4. Germline CDR1 and CDR2: SQVTM and ANQGSEA. The CDR3 totals 12 residues. In nucleotides, the CDR3 is TGCAGCGTCAACAGGGGGGCCACTGAAGCTTTCTTT. Translated: CSVNRGATEAFF.

This chain uses TRBV20-1 with TRBJ1-2; perhaps TRBD1 as D (5 bases). V shed 0 bases and J shed 6 bases, with 14 bases lying between them. CDR3 size: 14 residues. The germline CDR1 and CDR2 sequences are DFQATT and SNEGSKA (reference sequence). Written as DNA, the CDR3 is TGCAGTGCTAGAGATTTGAGAGGGGTTGATGGCTACACCTTC. The encoded protein is CSARDLRGVDGYTF.

Only a few counts were recorded for this clonotype. The rearrangement uses TRBV7-3 and TRBJ1-5; D remains ambiguous. The germline V and J ends were trimmed by 3 bases and 8 bases, with 8 bases remaining between them. Germline CDR1 and CDR2: SGHTA and FQGTGA. The CDR3 has 12 residues. The CDR3 DNA is TGTGCCAGCAGCTTCGGATTAGAGCCCCAGCATTTT. Its translation is CASSFGLEPQHF. The full variable domain, with the rest looked up from reference TRBV7-3 and TRBJ1-5, is GAGVSQTPSNKVTEKGKYVELRCDPISGHTALYWYRQSLGQGPEFLIYFQGTGAADDSGLPNDRFFAVRPEGSVSTLKIQRTERGDSAVYLCASSFGLEPQHFGDGTRLSIL.